These 4 T cell receptor beta chains came from one sample sequenced in a study of shared clonotypes between healthy human individuals. The data were produced by immunoSEQ multiplex PCR, yet TCRdb's version contains in-frame clones alone and is incomplete. This table has about 1.4 million clones, 95% to 97% appearing once. The sequencing input was naive CD4+ T cells sorted from blood. Specified subset: CD45RA+ positively selected. The receptor source for this set is a young man in good health.

J is TRBJ2-1 and V is TRBV7-9; TRBD2 agrees at 9 bases. CDR3 length equals 17 residues. V shed 1 base and J 6 bases; nucleotides not matched to a gene: 10. CDR1 and CDR2 (germline): SEHNR, FQNEAQ (reference sequence). The CDR3 sequence is CASSLGGLAGRGNEQFF. For the CDR3, the DNA is TGTGCCAGCAGCTTAGGTGGCCTAGCGGGACGGGGCAATGAGCAGTTCTTC.

The chain links TRBV2 to TRBJ2-7; no reliable D call. Trimming shortened V by 4 bases and J by 4 bases, and 23 bases separated the two germline ends. Germline V gene data show CDR1 as SNHLY and CDR2 as FYNNEI. The length of the CDR3 is 17 residues. CDR3 DNA sequence: TGTGCCAGCAGTGTCATCATCACAAGGACGGTCTTTTACGAGCAGTACTTC. Its translation is CASSVIITRTVFYEQYF.

CDR3 residues: CASSVDPGRRETQYF. The DNA of the CDR3 is TGTGCCAGCAGCGTAGACCCCGGGAGGCGAGAGACCCAGTACTTC. This chain links TRBV9 with TRBJ2-5; TRBD2 agrees at 7 bases. Germline V CDR1 and CDR2: SGDLS, YYNGEE. With V trimmed by 0 bases and J by 4 bases, 6 bases remained unmatched. The CDR3 covers 15 residues.

CDR3: CASRVGETQYF. CDR3 DNA sequence: TGTGCCAGCAGGGTCGGAGAGACCCAGTACTTC. J is TRBJ2-5 and V is TRBV6-1; D is unclear. This CDR3 region has 11 residues. Germline CDR1 is MNHNS and CDR2 is SASEGT. Trimming removed 6 bases at V and 4 bases at J, with 6 bases between.